These T cell receptor beta chains were read from a single sample in a study of cytomegalovirus exposure and HLA in healthy donors. Produced via immunoSEQ multiplex PCR; TCRdb's table is partial and in-frame only. The data contain about 190,000 clones, 70% to 75% of them singletons. Sequenced material: PBMCs. The receptor source for this set is a man aged 30-40 years in good health and CMV-seropositive. Both conserved end residues are part of each CDR3. The D gene is left open where the match is weak. Only some rows state a clone size, as once, few, many or a class for expanded clones.

j_gene	d_gene	v_gene	abundance	CDR3aa	CDR3nt
TRBJ2-7	TRBD1	TRBV30	-	CACGTAWGEQYF	TGTGCCTGCGGGACAGCATGGGGCGAGCAGTACTTC
TRBJ2-1	-	TRBV7-2	-	CASSPDRNSYNEQFF	TGTGCCAGCAGCCCTGACAGGAACTCCTACAATGAGCAGTTCTTC
TRBJ2-1	TRBD2	TRBV6-5	-	CASSATSGSYNEQFF	TGTGCCAGCAGTGCGACTAGCGGGTCCTACAATGAGCAGTTCTTC
TRBJ1-1	-	TRBV5-1	-	CASSLAGQRINTEAFF	TGCGCCAGCAGCTTGGCCGGACAGCGAATAAACACTGAAGCTTTCTTT
TRBJ2-7	-	TRBV11-2	few	CASNSVRGRSYEQYF	TGTGCCAGCAACTCCGTCCGCGGCAGATCCTACGAGCAGTACTTC
TRBJ1-2	-	TRBV6-4	-	CASSETDRNYGYTF	TGTGCCAGCAGTGAAACAGACCGGAACTATGGCTACACCTTC
TRBJ2-7	-	TRBV11-2	-	CASSSTFYEQYF	TGTGCCAGCAGCTCGACATTCTACGAGCAGTACTTC
TRBJ2-2	TRBD2	TRBV2	-	CASSVGLAGTNTGELFF	TGTGCCAGCAGTGTAGGACTAGCGGGAACGAACACCGGGGAGCTGTTTTTT
TRBJ2-2	-	TRBV5-4	-	CASSLRREKPTGELFF	TGTGCCAGCAGCCTCCGACGGGAGAAACCGACCGGGGAGCTGTTTTTT
TRBJ2-7	TRBD1	TRBV18	-	CASSRPGQPGYEQYF	TGTGCCAGCTCACGCCCGGGACAGCCGGGGTACGAGCAGTACTTC
TRBJ1-1	-	TRBV6-1	-	CASSDRGDTEAFF	TGTGCCAGCAGTGACAGGGGAGACACTGAAGCTTTCTTT
TRBJ2-7	TRBD2	TRBV5-4	few	CASSLDSGSLNEQYF	TGTGCCAGCAGCTTGGATAGCGGGAGCCTCAACGAGCAGTACTTC
TRBJ1-6	TRBD1	TRBV2	-	CASSGGQGASPLHF	TGTGCCAGCAGTGGAGGACAGGGGGCTTCACCCCTCCACTTT
TRBJ2-1	-	TRBV6-5	-	CASRIGTAYNEQFF	TGTGCCAGCCGGATCGGGACTGCCTACAATGAGCAGTTCTTC
TRBJ2-1	TRBD2	TRBV10-3	-	CAMGTSGTSRKNEQFF	TGTGCCATGGGGACTAGCGGGACGTCTCGGAAAAATGAGCAGTTCTTC
TRBJ2-7	-	TRBV28	-	CASRQGGSTEQYF	TGTGCCAGCAGACAGGGGGGGTCTACCGAGCAGTACTTC
TRBJ2-6	-	TRBV7-3	-	CASSPTGIGANVLTF	TGTGCCAGCAGCCCCACAGGGATCGGGGCCAACGTCCTGACTTTC
TRBJ1-1	TRBD1	TRBV6-6	-	CASSYRSTGDGAFF	TGTGCCAGCAGTTATCGGTCGACAGGGGATGGAGCTTTCTTT
TRBJ1-1	TRBD1	TRBV7-2	-	CASSWGQGEAFF	TGTGCCAGCAGCTGGGGACAGGGTGAAGCTTTCTTT
TRBJ1-5	-	TRBV27	-	CASSLRANQPQHF	TGTGCCAGCAGTCTCAGGGCCAATCAGCCCCAGCATTTT
TRBJ1-1	-	TRBV4-2	once	CASSQLGSRTEAFF	TGTGCCAGCAGCCAACTCGGGAGCAGGACTGAAGCTTTCTTT
TRBJ2-7	-	TRBV7-9	once	CASSPRVGRSSYEQYF	TGTGCCAGCAGCCCGCGTGTGGGGCGGAGCTCCTACGAGCAGTACTTC
TRBJ1-3	TRBD1	TRBV27	-	CASSLVDRGAKYF	TGTGCCAGCAGTTTAGTAGACAGGGGGGCGAAATATTTT
TRBJ1-2	-	TRBV18	-	CASSKAGLRDGYTF	TGTGCCAGCTCAAAGGCAGGGCTTCGCGATGGCTACACCTTC
TRBJ2-1	TRBD2	TRBV10-2	once	CASSEPGLEGEQFF	TGCGCTAGCAGTGAACCGGGACTAGAGGGTGAGCAGTTCTTC
TRBJ2-7	TRBD2	TRBV19	once	CASSIVWDSGSYEQYF	TGTGCCAGTAGTATAGTATGGGATAGCGGGAGTTACGAGCAGTACTTC
TRBJ2-5	-	TRBV28	-	CASSFGARDGETQYF	TGTGCCAGCAGTTTCGGTGCGCGGGACGGAGAGACCCAGTACTTC
TRBJ2-1	-	TRBV9	-	CASTIGSLGNEQFF	TGTGCCAGCACCATCGGGAGTCTGGGGAATGAGCAGTTCTTC
TRBJ2-1	-	TRBV7-3	-	CASSLRLAHYNEQFF	TGTGCCAGCAGCTTAAGGCTAGCTCACTACAATGAGCAGTTCTTC
TRBJ2-7	-	TRBV4-3	few	CASSQDPNGREQYF	TGCGCCAGCAGCCAAGATCCTAATGGTCGGGAGCAGTACTTC
TRBJ2-7	-	TRBV18	-	CASSRDGGWEQYF	TGTGCCAGCTCCCGGGACGGGGGTTGGGAGCAGTACTTC
TRBJ2-3	TRBD2	TRBV7-3	-	CASSAGLAGRADTQYF	TGTGCCAGCAGCGCCGGACTAGCGGGGAGGGCAGATACGCAGTATTTT
TRBJ1-5	TRBD1	TRBV28	-	CASTIGTGYQPQHF	TGTGCCAGCACGATCGGGACAGGGTATCAGCCCCAGCATTTT
TRBJ1-5	TRBD1	TRBV18	-	CASSPKAGGNQPQHF	TGTGCCAGCTCACCAAAGGCAGGGGGAAATCAGCCCCAGCATTTT
TRBJ2-5	TRBD1	TRBV6-6	few	CASSWDRGETQYF	TGTGCCAGCAGTTGGGACAGGGGGGAGACCCAGTACTTC
TRBJ1-2	TRBD1	TRBV30	few	CAWGWQGARGYTF	TGTGCCTGGGGGTGGCAGGGGGCGCGAGGCTACACCTTC
TRBJ2-7	-	TRBV6-5	-	CASRSTLYEQYF	TGTGCCAGCAGATCGACACTTTACGAGCAGTACTTC
TRBJ2-2	-	TRBV11-3	-	CASSLGGTGELFF	TGTGCCAGCAGCTTAGGAGGTACCGGGGAGCTGTTTTTT
TRBJ2-2	TRBD2	TRBV7-9	-	CASVGLANTGELFF	TGTGCCAGCGTGGGACTAGCTAACACCGGGGAGCTGTTTTTT
TRBJ1-2	TRBD1	TRBV9	-	CASSVGDRGFYGYTF	TGTGCCAGCAGCGTAGGGGACAGGGGCTTCTATGGCTACACCTTC
TRBJ2-1	TRBD2	TRBV11-2	-	CASSPDRTSGHNEQFF	TGTGCCAGCAGCCCCGACCGGACTAGCGGACACAATGAGCAGTTCTTC
TRBJ2-1	-	TRBV7-3	-	CASSLRSQHNNEQFF	TGTGCCAGCAGCTTACGTTCACAGCACAACAATGAGCAGTTCTTC
TRBJ2-7	-	TRBV21-1	once	CASSPRDSLSYEQYF	TGTGCCAGCAGCCCTCGGGACAGCCTCTCCTACGAGCAGTACTTC
TRBJ2-3	TRBD2	TRBV11-2	-	CASSPQRGGVDTQYF	TGTGCCAGCAGCCCACAGCGGGGGGGGGTAGATACGCAGTATTTT